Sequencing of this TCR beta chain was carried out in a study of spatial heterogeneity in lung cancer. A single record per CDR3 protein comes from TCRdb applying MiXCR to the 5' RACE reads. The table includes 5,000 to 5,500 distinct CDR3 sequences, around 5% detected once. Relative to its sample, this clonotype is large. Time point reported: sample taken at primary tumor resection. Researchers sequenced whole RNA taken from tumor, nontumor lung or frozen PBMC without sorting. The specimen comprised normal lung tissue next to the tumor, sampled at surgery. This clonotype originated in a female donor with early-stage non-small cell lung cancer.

The CDR3, as DNA: TGTGCCAGCGCTACTAGCAATCAGCCCCAGCATTTT. Translation: CASATSNQPQHF. The chain employs TRBV19 and TRBJ1-5; D remains unclear. Germline V gene lookup returns CDR1 LNHDA and CDR2 SQIVND (reference sequence). V lost 9 bases and J lost 0, with 6 bases in between. This CDR3 contains 12 residues.